This T cell receptor (beta chain) was recorded in a study of blood T cell repertoires in COVID-19. Study-level information: Specimens from acute and convalescent COVID-19 originated in the United States, Italy and Spain. T cells, B-cell-depleted T cells, or PBMCs supplied cDNA or gDNA.

The CDR3 is 15 amino acids. Germline loops: CDR1 SGHDT, CDR2 YYEEEE. With 1 base clipped from V and 3 bases from J, the junction kept 6 bases outside the gene matches. In the authors' methods: Amplified reference gene primers provided the basis for estimating nucleated cell counts. Profiled with immunoSEQ multiplex PCR; TCRdb holds only in-frame clones, not every one. V, J and clone size reflect that table, while D and trimming were determined from the DNA. The data hold 250,000 or so clones, with roughly 88% observed a single time. V usage is TRBV5-6 and J usage is TRBJ2-7; 8 bases are a match to TRBD2. This clonotype was obtained from a woman aged 25-40 years with COVID-19, enrolled during active disease. Sequencing input: peripheral blood. The CDR3 sequence: CASSLPLADHYEQYF. CDR3 nucleotide sequence: TGTGCCAGCAGCTTGCCACTAGCGGACCACTACGAGCAGTACTTC.